The 5 T cell receptor beta chains below were found in one sample sequenced in a study of cytomegalovirus exposure and HLA in healthy donors. The PCR had 60 Vbeta and 13 Jbeta primers. Only in-frame clones appear in the TCRdb table, and some are missing; sequencing was by immunoSEQ multiplex PCR. The table shows under 120,000 clones, with around 80% occurring only once. The material sequenced was PBMCs. These receptor sequences come from a woman between 40 and 50 years old in good health and CMV-seronegative.

V gene TRBV27 combines with J gene TRBJ2-7; 9 nucleotides agree with TRBD1. V lost 5 bases, J lost 4 bases, and 12 bases stayed unmatched. This CDR3 comprises 16 residues. In germline, CDR1 is MNHEY, CDR2 SMNVEV (reference sequence). The CDR3: CASSLNRGQVIYEQYF. The DNA for the CDR3 is TGTGCCAGCAGTCTTAACAGGGGGCAAGTAATATACGAGCAGTACTTC.

This clone appeared once. The chain has TRBV27 and TRBJ1-3; 7 nucleotides agree with TRBD1. J lost 4 bases, V lost 5 bases, and 11 bases had no gene match. CDR3 length: 16 amino acids. Germline CDR1 reads MNHEY; CDR2 reads SMNVEV (reference sequence). The chain's CDR3 is CASSPDRDLWGNTIYF. The CDR3 DNA is TGTGCCAGCAGTCCCGACAGGGACCTCTGGGGAAACACCATATATTTT.

The chain uses TRBV11-2 and TRBJ1-1; no clear D gene. V lost 0 bases, J lost 1 base, and 3 bases lay in between. The CDR3 has 13 residues. CDR1 and CDR2 from the germline V gene are SGHAT and FQNNGV. The CDR3 DNA reads TGTGCCAGCAGCTTAGAGAGGAACACTGAAGCTTTCTTT. Its protein is CASSLERNTEAFF.

Notes on this clone: A read error is likely, as this CDR3 ends without the conserved phenylalanine or tryptophan. The V and J genes are TRBV7-9 and TRBJ2-7, with TRBD1 as a possible D gene (5 bases). CDR1 is SEHNR and CDR2 is FQNEAQ in the germline V gene (reference sequence). V was pared by 2 bases and J by 4 bases, with 6 bases between. CDR3 length equals 12 residues. As DNA, the CDR3 is TGTGCCAGCAGCTTAAGGGGTTACGAGCAGTACCTC. It yields the protein CASSLRGYEQYL.

This clone was counted between two and nine times. The rearrangement uses TRBV5-4 and TRBJ2-1, with D unclear. Trimming removed 0 bases from V and 8 bases from J, with 12 bases in between. CDR3 length equals 14 residues. The germline V gene has CDR1 SGHNT and CDR2 YYREEE (reference sequence). The CDR3 DNA reads TGTGCCAGCAGCTTGGCCAACCGCGGCGATGAGCAGTTCTTC. Translating gives CASSLANRGDEQFF.